Below are 16 T cell receptor beta chains sequenced from a single sample in a study of cytomegalovirus exposure and HLA in healthy donors. Clones were sequenced by immunoSEQ multiplex PCR, and TCRdb holds only the in-frame ones, with some missing. The sample carries roughly 75,000 clones, around four fifths recorded once. Sequencing was performed on PBMCs. The source of these receptors is a man aged 30 to 39 in good health and CMV-seronegative.

To note about this clone: The junction differs from germline at one of its ends, possibly a read error. The rearrangement uses TRBV7-7 and TRBJ2-7, with 10 bases aligning to TRBD1. The germline V gene has CDR1 SSHAT and CDR2 FNYEAQ (reference sequence). This CDR3 comprises 15 residues. CDR3 amino acids: CASSPGQGVAYEQYF. The CDR3 nucleotides are TGTGCTAGCAGCCCAGGACAGGGGGTAGCCTACGAGCAGTACTTC.

The chain employs TRBV25-1 and TRBJ2-1; 9 bases agree with TRBD2. This CDR3 has 15 residues. V lost 6 bases to trimming and J lost 8 bases; unmatched junction nucleotides: 11. Germline CDR1 and CDR2: MGHDK and SYGVNS. CDR3 bases: TGTGCCAGCAGAGATAGCGGGAGACCGACGGATGAGCAGTTCTTC. Protein product: CASRDSGRPTDEQFF.

The chain combines TRBV28 with TRBJ1-1; unclear D gene. CDR1 and CDR2 (germline): MDHEN, SYDVKM. Trimming removed 6 bases from V and 1 base from J, with 9 bases in between. The CDR3 has 13 amino acids. The CDR3 region has the DNA TGTGCCAGCAGCAGCCCGGGGAACACTGAAGCTTTCTTT. Protein product: CASSSPGNTEAFF.

The V call is TRBV6-6, the J call TRBJ1-1, with D hard to call. V was trimmed by 8 bases and J by 0 bases, leaving 7 bases between them. The germline gives CDR1 MNHNY, CDR2 SVGAGI (reference sequence). There are 12 residues in the CDR3. The CDR3 sequence: CASSPVNTEAFF. The CDR3 DNA reads TGTGCCAGCTCGCCGGTGAACACTGAAGCTTTCTTT.

This clone was detected a few times. The chain is built from TRBV7-9 and TRBJ2-5; D remains ambiguous. The CDR3 length is 13 residues. CDR1 and CDR2 (germline): SEHNR, FQNEAQ (reference sequence). V lost 5 bases, J lost 4 bases, and 11 bases lay in between. As DNA, the CDR3 is TGTGCCAGCAGCAAAAAGATCAGAGAGACCCAGTACTTC. It translates to CASSKKIRETQYF. Variable domain in full (rest from reference TRBV7-9 and TRBJ2-5): DTGVSQNPRHKITKRGQNVTFRCDPISEHNRLYWYRQTLGQGPEFLTYFQNEAQLEKSRLLSDRFSAERPKGSFSTLEIQRTEQGDSAMYLCASSKKIRETQYFGPGTRLLVL.

The chain carries TRBV7-2 and TRBJ1-3; D is undetermined. Trimming pared 5 bases from V and 0 bases from J, leaving 17 bases between. This CDR3 region has 17 residues. In germline, CDR1 is SGHTA, CDR2 FQGNSA. This CDR3 reads CASSPGRLRGSGNTIYF. In DNA, the CDR3 is TGTGCCAGCAGCCCCGGTCGGCTCAGAGGCTCTGGAAACACCATATATTTT.

This clone was detected only a few times. V is TRBV5-1 and J is TRBJ2-7; D gene uncertain. The ends were cut back, 0 bases at V and 3 bases at J, with 7 bases in the middle. This CDR3 is built from 13 residues. Germline CDR1 SGHRS, CDR2 YFSETQ. DNA for the CDR3: TGCGCCAGCAGCTTGGACAGATACTACGAGCAGTACTTC. Translation gives CASSLDRYYEQYF.

The chain has TRBV27 and TRBJ2-3; possibly TRBD1 for D (6 bases). Trimming pared 4 bases from V and 4 bases from J, leaving 9 bases between. The CDR3 contains 13 residues. CDR1 is MNHEY, CDR2 SMNVEV, per germline (reference sequence). The CDR3 region has the DNA TGTGCCAGCAGTTCCCGGACAGCAGATACGCAGTATTTT. Encoded protein: CASSSRTADTQYF.

The chain joins TRBV4-3 to TRBJ2-2; D remains unclear. V was pared by 1 base and J by 5 bases, with 8 bases between. The CDR3 runs to 14 residues. The germline V gene has CDR1 LGHNA and CDR2 YSLEER. The CDR3 sequence: CASSQVERTGELFF. For the CDR3, the DNA is TGCGCCAGCAGCCAAGTAGAGCGAACCGGGGAGCTGTTTTTT.

The CDR3: CASSQDYFGTTNTDTQYF. CDR3 nucleotide sequence: TGTGCCAGCAGCCAAGATTATTTCGGGACTACCAACACAGATACGCAGTATTTT. The J gene is TRBJ2-3, the V gene TRBV4-2; 7 bases map to TRBD2. V was clipped by 0 bases and J by 2 bases; unmatched bases: 11. Looked up from germline, CDR1 is LGHNA and CDR2 is YNFKEQ. The CDR3 sequence is 18 residues long.

This sequence joins TRBV5-1 and TRBJ2-1; TRBD2 matches 13 bases. Germline CDR1 reads SGHRS; CDR2 reads YFSETQ. After removal of 2 bases from V and 6 bases from J, the junction contained 5 bases not matched to a gene. The CDR3 covers 16 residues. CDR3 residues: CASSLILAGGPNEQFF. DNA of the CDR3: TGCGCCAGCAGCTTAATACTAGCGGGAGGGCCCAATGAGCAGTTCTTC.

The sample holds a few counts of this clone. V is TRBV5-6 and J is TRBJ2-7; a possible D gene is TRBD2 (5 bases). In germline, CDR1 is SGHDT, CDR2 YYEEEE. Trimming left V 1 base short and J 5 bases short, with 10 bases between. CDR3 size: 13 residues. Here the CDR3 DNA reads TGTGCCAGCAGCTTGTTCGCGGAGGACGAGCAGTACGTC. This sequence encodes CASSLFAEDEQYV.

The V call is TRBV10-3, the J call TRBJ1-4, with D perhaps matching TRBD1 (5 bases). The germline gives CDR1 ENHRY, CDR2 SYGVKD. V was trimmed by 0 bases and J by 0 bases, leaving 8 bases between them. The CDR3 runs 16 residues. CDR3 region: CAISESEQATNEKLFF. The CDR3 DNA sequence: TGTGCCATCAGTGAGTCGGAACAGGCAACTAATGAAAAACTGTTTTTT.

This clone showed up just once. J is TRBJ2-4 and V is TRBV5-1, with 8 bases lining up with TRBD1. Germline CDR1 and CDR2: SGHRS and YFSETQ. CDR3 length: 21 residues. The junction had 21 bases not matched to a gene; V was cut back by 3 bases and J by 1 base. CDR3 loop: CASSSTLLQGGDRSAKNIQYF. DNA of the CDR3: TGCGCCAGCAGCTCGACCCTCCTACAGGGGGGTGATCGTAGTGCCAAAAACATTCAGTACTTC. The whole variable domain, remainder taken from reference TRBV5-1 and TRBJ2-4, is KAGVTQTPRYLIKTRGQQVTLSCSPISGHRSVSWYQQTPGQGLQFLFEYFSETQRNKGNFPGRFSGRQFSNSRSEMNVSTLELGDSALYLCASSSTLLQGGDRSAKNIQYFGAGTRLSVL.

CDR3 nucleotides: TGCGCCAGCGGGAGGCAGGCGGGGAACACTGAAGCTTTCTTT. Its translation: CASGRQAGNTEAFF. The genes are TRBV5-1 and TRBJ1-1; D gene ambiguous. Germline V gene data show CDR1 as SGHRS and CDR2 as YFSETQ. The V end was cut by 7 bases, the J end by 1 base, with 14 bases between. The CDR3 spans 14 residues.

J is TRBJ1-6 and V is TRBV6-1; D perhaps matches TRBD1 (6 bases). The germline CDR1 and CDR2 sequences are MNHNS and SASEGT. The CDR3 length is 13 residues. CDR3 sequence: CAGGQNDNSPLHF. The CDR3 nucleotides read TGTGCGGGGGGGCAGAACGATAATTCACCCCTCCACTTT.